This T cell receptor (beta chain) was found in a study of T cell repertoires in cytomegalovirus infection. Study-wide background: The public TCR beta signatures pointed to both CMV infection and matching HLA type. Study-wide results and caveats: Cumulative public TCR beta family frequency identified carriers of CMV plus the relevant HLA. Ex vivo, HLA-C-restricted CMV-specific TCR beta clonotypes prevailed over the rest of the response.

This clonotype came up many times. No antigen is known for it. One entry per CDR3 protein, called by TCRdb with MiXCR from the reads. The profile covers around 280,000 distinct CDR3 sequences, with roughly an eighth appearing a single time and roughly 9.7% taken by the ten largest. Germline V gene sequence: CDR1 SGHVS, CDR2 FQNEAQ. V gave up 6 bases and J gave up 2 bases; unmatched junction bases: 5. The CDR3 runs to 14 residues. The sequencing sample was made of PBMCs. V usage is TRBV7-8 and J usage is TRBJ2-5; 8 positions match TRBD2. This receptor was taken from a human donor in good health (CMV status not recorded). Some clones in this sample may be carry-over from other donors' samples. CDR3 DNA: TGTGCCAGCAGGCCCCGGGAGGGACAAGAGACCCAGTACTTC. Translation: CASRPREGQETQYF.